The TCR beta chain under discussion was sequenced for a study of type 1 regulatory T cells. Study information: T-allo10 is a Tr1-enriched, alloantigen-specific CD4 T cell product made in vitro.

TCRdb reprocessed the reads via MiXCR and lists one record per CDR3 protein. Of some 100,000 distinct CDR3 sequences listed, around a third are singletons. V lost 0 bases and J lost 7, with 13 bases in between. This CDR3 is built from 14 residues. The germline V gene has CDR1 SGHDN and CDR2 FVKESK. Only a few counts were recorded for this clonotype. The clonotype comes from a human donor in good health. The sequenced material came from CD4+ T cells, either the whole sample or a sorted fraction (not recorded which). V usage is TRBV14 and J usage is TRBJ2-7; D is unclear. The CDR3 protein is CASSQESLVGEQYF. The CDR3 nucleotides are TGTGCCAGCAGCCAAGAATCCCTAGTTGGTGAGCAGTACTTC.